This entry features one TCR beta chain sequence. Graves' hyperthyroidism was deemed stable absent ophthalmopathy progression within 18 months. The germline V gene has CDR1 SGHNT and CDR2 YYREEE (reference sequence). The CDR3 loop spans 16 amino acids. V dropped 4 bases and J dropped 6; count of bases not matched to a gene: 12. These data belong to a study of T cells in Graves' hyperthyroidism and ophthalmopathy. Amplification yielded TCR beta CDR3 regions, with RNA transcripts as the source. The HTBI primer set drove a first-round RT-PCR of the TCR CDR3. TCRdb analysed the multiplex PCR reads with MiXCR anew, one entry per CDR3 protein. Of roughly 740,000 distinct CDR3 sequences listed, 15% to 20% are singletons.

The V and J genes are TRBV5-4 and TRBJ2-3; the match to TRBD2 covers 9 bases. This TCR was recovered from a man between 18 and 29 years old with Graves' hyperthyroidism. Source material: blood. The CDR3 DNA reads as TGTGCCAGCAGCCCTCCCGGGACTAGCCCTTCGGATACGCAGTATTTT. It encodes CASSPPGTSPSDTQYF.